This passage covers 23 T cell receptor beta chains from one sample sequenced in a study of T cell responses to AZD1222 COVID-19 vaccine. TCRdb keeps only in-frame clones here, not all; method: immunoSEQ multiplex PCR. The profile shows about 100,000 clones, about 88% of them singletons. Sequenced here: peripheral blood, sampled on day 0 of AZD1222 vaccination. The receptors were sampled from an adult in good health.

This chain links TRBV7-8 with TRBJ1-1; the D gene is possibly TRBD1 (5 bases). Trimming pared 2 bases from V and 1 base from J, leaving 11 bases between. Germline values: CDR1 SGHVS, CDR2 FQNEAQ. This CDR3 is 15 amino acids long. The DNA for the CDR3 is TGTGCCAGCAGCTTACGGTCTGGACAGAACACTGAAGCTTTCTTT. Translated, it gives CASSLRSGQNTEAFF.

This chain connects TRBV18 to TRBJ2-5; D is uncertain. Trimming took 6 bases from V and 5 from J, leaving 13 bases between them. Per the germline V gene, CDR1 is KGHSH and CDR2 is LQKENI. This CDR3 comprises 13 residues. CDR3 nucleotide sequence: TGTGCCAGCTCTCGAGTGCCCGCGGAGACCCAGTACTTC. Its translation: CASSRVPAETQYF.

The chain carries TRBV30 and TRBJ2-7, with 14 bases matching TRBD2. CDR3 size: 17 residues. With V trimmed by 5 bases and J by 3 bases, 12 bases remained unmatched. Germline-derived CDR1 and CDR2 are GTSNPN and SVGIG (reference sequence). The CDR3 coding sequence is TGTGCCTGGCAGGGACGGACTAGCGGGAGGAAAGTCTACGAGCAGTACTTC. Translated, it gives CAWQGRTSGRKVYEQYF. Full variable domain (missing parts from reference TRBV30 and TRBJ2-7): SQTIHQWPATLVQPVGSPLSLECTVEGTSNPNLYWYRQAAGRGLQLLFYSVGIGQISSEVPQNLSASRPQDRQFILSSKKLLLSDSGFYLCAWQGRTSGRKVYEQYFGPGTRLTVT.

This chain joins TRBV2 and TRBJ2-3; D is perhaps TRBD2 (6 bases). Germline V gives CDR1 SNHLY, CDR2 FYNNEI. CDR3 length equals 15 residues. Trimming stripped 1 base from V and 0 bases from J, with 8 bases between. In DNA form, the CDR3 reads TGTGCCAGCAGTGAAGGACTAGGGAGCACAGATACGCAGTATTTT. Protein sequence: CASSEGLGSTDTQYF.

The CDR3: CSVELWTGGAGNTIYF. The CDR3 coding sequence is TGCAGCGTAGAACTTTGGACAGGGGGCGCTGGAAACACCATATATTTT. The chain has TRBV29-1 and TRBJ1-3; 11 bases map to TRBD1. Trimming cost V 6 bases and J 2 bases; bases outside gene matches: 9. Germline CDR1 SQVTM, CDR2 ANQGSEA. The CDR3 sequence is 16 residues long.

This clone was counted a single time. The V call is TRBV14, the J call TRBJ2-4, with TRBD1 identical over 8 bases. The CDR3 sequence is 13 residues long. With V trimmed by 6 bases and J by 7 bases, 5 bases remained unmatched. Germline loops: CDR1 SGHDN, CDR2 FVKESK. In DNA form, the CDR3 reads TGTGCCAGCAGGACGACAGGGGAGAACATTCAGTACTTC. Residues: CASRTTGENIQYF. The whole variable domain, remainder taken from reference TRBV14 and TRBJ2-4, is EAGVTQFPSHSVIEKGQTVTLRCDPISGHDNLYWYRRVMGKEIKFLLHFVKESKQDESGMPNNRFLAERTGGTYSTLKVQPAELEDSGVYFCASRTTGENIQYFGAGTRLSVL.

CDR3 loop: CASRSEDYGYTF. The DNA of the CDR3 is TGTGCCAGCAGATCGGAGGACTATGGCTACACCTTC. V usage is TRBV25-1 and J usage is TRBJ1-2; no clear D gene. V dropped 6 bases and J dropped 3 bases, with 8 bases sitting between them. The V gene's germline CDR1 is MGHDK and CDR2 SYGVNS. The CDR3 extends over 12 amino acids.

The chain uses TRBV7-9 and TRBJ2-2, with no clear D. V lost 5 bases, J lost 1 base, and 23 bases lay in between. The germline V gene encodes CDR1 SEHNR and CDR2 FQNEAQ (reference sequence). The CDR3 extends over 19 amino acids. The CDR3 DNA follows: TGTGCCAGCAGCATTTTTGGGGATATTTGGGATTTGAACACCGGGGAGCTGTTTTTT. Protein: CASSIFGDIWDLNTGELFF.

The rearrangement joins TRBV7-3 to TRBJ1-1; D is ambiguous. Deletions cut 1 base from V and 3 bases from J, with 15 bases between. Germline V lookup: CDR1 SGHTA, CDR2 FQGTGA. CDR3 size: 16 residues. CDR3 protein: CASSLISAGLDTEAFF. DNA of the CDR3: TGTGCCAGCAGCTTAATATCAGCGGGTTTGGACACTGAAGCTTTCTTT.

The chain recombines TRBV18 with TRBJ2-7, with 8 bases identical to TRBD1. After removal of 3 bases from V and 3 bases from J, the junction contained 10 bases not matched to a gene. The germline gives CDR1 KGHSH, CDR2 LQKENI. This CDR3 region has 16 residues. The CDR3 sequence is CASSPSPGQDLYEQYF. The CDR3 DNA reads as TGTGCCAGCTCACCTTCCCCGGGACAGGACCTCTACGAGCAGTACTTC.

The CDR3 DNA is TGTGCCACCAGTGATTCCGGACAGGGTGGGACCCGTTACAATGAGCAGTTCTTC. This encodes CATSDSGQGGTRYNEQFF. The chain couples TRBV24-1 to TRBJ2-1; 8 nucleotides line up with TRBD1. The CDR3 extends over 18 amino acids. In germline, CDR1 is KGHDR, CDR2 SFDVKD. V shed 2 bases, J shed 4 bases, and the junction held 12 bases outside the gene matches.

The V call is TRBV11-2, the J call TRBJ1-1; a possible D gene is TRBD1 (5 bases). CDR1 is SGHAT and CDR2 is FQNNGV in the germline V gene. The CDR3 totals 16 residues. Trimming cost V 2 bases and J 0 bases, with 13 bases left between them. The CDR3 protein is CASSLSGSFVNTEAFF. The CDR3 DNA is TGTGCCAGCAGCTTATCAGGGAGTTTTGTGAACACTGAAGCTTTCTTT.

V is TRBV9 and J is TRBJ1-4, with 9 bases identical to TRBD1. Losses at the gene ends were 1 base for V and 7 bases for J; bases not matched to a gene: 8. Germline V gene data show CDR1 as SGDLS and CDR2 as YYNGEE. This CDR3 is 16 amino acids long. The CDR3 spells CASSVSAGQGSEKLFF. The CDR3 DNA follows: TGTGCCAGCAGCGTAAGCGCGGGACAGGGCAGTGAAAAACTGTTTTTT.

This chain connects TRBV6-6 to TRBJ2-1, with no clear D. Deletions cut 8 bases from V and 2 bases from J, with 7 bases between. The CDR3 spans 12 residues. Germline values: CDR1 MNHNY, CDR2 SVGAGI (reference sequence). In DNA, the CDR3 is TGTGCCAGCGGAACAGCCTACAATGAGCAGTTCTTC. Encoded protein: CASGTAYNEQFF.

The chain carries TRBV7-9 and TRBJ2-5; maybe TRBD1 (5 bases). Germline CDR1 SEHNR, CDR2 FQNEAQ (reference sequence). Trimming took 6 bases from V and 0 from J, leaving 14 bases between them. The CDR3 sequence is 15 residues long. CDR3 amino acids: CASSATDWYQETQYF. The CDR3 DNA follows: TGTGCCAGCAGTGCGACAGACTGGTACCAAGAGACCCAGTACTTC.

V and J are TRBV21-1 and TRBJ1-5. TRBV21-1 has pseudogene status. The CDR3 is 16 residues long. The CDR3 here is CASSRGGGRSNQPQHF. The CDR3 DNA follows: TGTGCCAGCAGCCGGGGAGGGGGCAGAAGCAATCAGCCCCAGCATTTT.

The genes are TRBV7-9 and TRBJ1-2, with no clear D. Trimming took off 1 base at V and 4 bases at J, with 16 bases between the two ends. CDR1 is SEHNR, CDR2 FQNEAQ, per germline (reference sequence). The CDR3 has 16 residues. The CDR3 sequence: CASSLGVTLAAYGYTF. The CDR3 DNA reads as TGTGCCAGCAGCTTAGGTGTGACACTCGCCGCCTATGGCTACACCTTC.

The gene calls are TRBV6-5 and TRBJ1-1; D possibly corresponds to TRBD1 (5 bases). Germline V CDR1 and CDR2: MNHEY, SVGAGI. Between the trimmed V and J ends, which lost 0 bases and 3 bases, there was a span of 11 bases. This CDR3 is built from 15 residues. The CDR3 nucleotides read TGTGCCAGCAGTTACTCGAGTACAGGCGACACTGAAGCTTTCTTT. This translates into CASSYSSTGDTEAFF.

The chain employs TRBV5-4 and TRBJ2-1; a weak D match, TRBD2 (6 bases). Germline V gives CDR1 SGHNT, CDR2 YYREEE (reference sequence). Trimming pared 4 bases from V and 9 bases from J, leaving 11 bases between. The CDR3 loop spans 12 amino acids. The CDR3 sequence is CASSRDSSEQFF. The CDR3 DNA sequence: TGTGCCAGCAGCCGGGACTCATCTGAGCAGTTCTTC.

In regard to this clone: Germline is not matched at one junction end, which may reflect a read error. The CDR3 DNA reads TGTGCTAGCAGCCCACTAGCGGTCCAAGAGACCCAGTACTTC. Its protein is CASSPLAVQETQYF. V and J are TRBV7-7 and TRBJ2-5, with 8 bases that match TRBD2. This CDR3 comprises 14 residues. Germline loops: CDR1 SSHAT, CDR2 FNYEAQ (reference sequence).

The V gene is TRBV5-4, the J gene TRBJ2-7, with D possibly being TRBD1 or TRBD2 (5 bases each). The CDR3 loop spans 13 amino acids. The V gene's germline CDR1 is SGHNT and CDR2 YYREEE (reference sequence). Trimming took off 2 bases at V and 3 bases at J, with 9 bases between the two ends. CDR3 loop: CASSLEGHYEQYF. The CDR3 nucleotides read TGTGCCAGCAGCTTAGAGGGGCACTACGAGCAGTACTTC.

This clone was seen once. V is TRBV28 and J is TRBJ1-4; D gene ambiguous. From germline, CDR1 is MDHEN and CDR2 SYDVKM. This CDR3 has 15 amino acids. V shed 1 base and J shed 5 bases, with 11 bases lying between them. CDR3 in DNA: TGTGCCAGCAGTTTATCCCTTGGATCGAATGAAAAACTGTTTTTT. As protein: CASSLSLGSNEKLFF. The full variable domain, in which reference TRBV28 and TRBJ1-4 provide the parts outside the CDR3, is DVKVTQSSRYLVKRTGEKVFLECVQDMDHENMFWYRQDPGLGLRLIYFSYDVKMKEKGDIPEGYSVSREKKERFSLILESASTNQTSMYLCASSLSLGSNEKLFFGSGTQLSVL.

The chain joins TRBV19 to TRBJ2-1; 8 bases are shared with TRBD2. Trimming cost V 6 bases and J 0 bases; bases outside gene matches: 7. Looked up from germline, CDR1 is LNHDA and CDR2 is SQIVND (reference sequence). This CDR3 has 16 amino acids. Written as DNA, the CDR3 is TGTGCCAGTAGGACCCTAGCGGGCCACTCCTACAATGAGCAGTTCTTC. Its translation: CASRTLAGHSYNEQFF.